What follows describes a single T cell receptor (beta chain). V shed 3 bases and J shed 5 bases, with 11 bases lying between them. Germline V CDR1 and CDR2: GTSNPN, SVGIG (reference sequence). This CDR3 is 12 amino acids long. Here immunoSEQ multiplex PCR was the method, and the copy in TCRdb shows in-frame clones only, minus some. The sample shows 150,000 or so clones, 89% of them seen only once. This sample stems from a study of cytomegalovirus exposure and HLA in healthy donors. Material for sequencing was PBMCs. The source of this sequence is a woman between 18 and 29 years old in good health and CMV-seropositive. The gene calls are TRBV30 and TRBJ2-7, with a weak D call TRBD1 (7 bases). The CDR3 region is CAWSPRGDEQYF. For the CDR3, the DNA is TGTGCCTGGAGCCCCAGGGGGGACGAGCAGTACTTC.